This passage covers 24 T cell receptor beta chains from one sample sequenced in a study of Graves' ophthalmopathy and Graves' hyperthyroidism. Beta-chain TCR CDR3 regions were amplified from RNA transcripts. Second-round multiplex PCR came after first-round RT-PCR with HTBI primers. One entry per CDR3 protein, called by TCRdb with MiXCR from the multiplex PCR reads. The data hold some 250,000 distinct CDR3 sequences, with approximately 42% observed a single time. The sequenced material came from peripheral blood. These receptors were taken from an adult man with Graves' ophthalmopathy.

The CDR3 protein is CSASPGQASYEQYF. The DNA of the CDR3 is TGCAGTGCTAGTCCGGGACAGGCATCCTACGAGCAGTACTTC. V gene TRBV20-1 combines with J gene TRBJ2-7; the match to TRBD1 covers 8 bases. The V gene's germline CDR1 is DFQATT and CDR2 SNEGSKA (reference sequence). The CDR3 consists of 14 residues. J gave up 1 base and V 3 bases, and 5 bases lay outside the gene matches.

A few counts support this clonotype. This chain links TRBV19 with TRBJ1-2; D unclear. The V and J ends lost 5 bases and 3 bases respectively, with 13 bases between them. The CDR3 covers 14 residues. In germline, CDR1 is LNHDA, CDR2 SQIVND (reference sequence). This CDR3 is CASSPGPEDYGYTF. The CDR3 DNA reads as TGTGCCAGTAGTCCCGGACCGGAGGACTATGGCTACACCTTC.

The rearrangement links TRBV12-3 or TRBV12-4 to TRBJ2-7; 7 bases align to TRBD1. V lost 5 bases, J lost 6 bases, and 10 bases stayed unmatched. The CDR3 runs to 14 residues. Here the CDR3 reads CASSAQGEPSEQYF. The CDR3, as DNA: TGTGCCAGCAGTGCCCAGGGGGAACCCTCCGAGCAGTACTTC.

Here the CDR3 DNA reads TGTGCCATCAGTGAGTCGGACAGGGCGGTCGAGCAGTACTTC. Its protein is CAISESDRAVEQYF. The rearrangement links TRBV10-3 to TRBJ2-7; 8 bases agree with TRBD1. The CDR3 covers 14 residues. Germline V gene data show CDR1 as ENHRY and CDR2 as SYGVKD. The V and J ends lost 0 bases and 6 bases, in that order; junction bases with no gene match: 4.

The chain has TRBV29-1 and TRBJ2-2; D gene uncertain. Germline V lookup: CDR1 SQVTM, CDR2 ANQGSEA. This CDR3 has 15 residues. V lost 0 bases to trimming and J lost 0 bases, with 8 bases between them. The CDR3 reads CSVEDDRSNTGELFF. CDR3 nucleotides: TGCAGCGTTGAAGATGACCGATCGAACACCGGGGAGCTGTTTTTT.

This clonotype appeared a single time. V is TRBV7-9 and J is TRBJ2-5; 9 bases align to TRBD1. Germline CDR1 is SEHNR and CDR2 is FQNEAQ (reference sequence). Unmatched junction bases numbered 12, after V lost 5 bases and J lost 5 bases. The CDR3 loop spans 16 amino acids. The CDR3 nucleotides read TGTGCCAGCAGCCCGGGGGACAGGGTTGGAGTGGAGACCCAGTACTTC. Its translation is CASSPGDRVGVETQYF.

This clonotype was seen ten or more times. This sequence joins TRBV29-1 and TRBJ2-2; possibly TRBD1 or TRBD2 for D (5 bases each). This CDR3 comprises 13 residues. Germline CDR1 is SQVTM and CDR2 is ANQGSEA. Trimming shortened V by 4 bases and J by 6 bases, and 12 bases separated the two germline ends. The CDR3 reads CSVAPEGSGELFF. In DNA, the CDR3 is TGCAGCGTTGCTCCCGAGGGGTCCGGGGAGCTGTTTTTT.

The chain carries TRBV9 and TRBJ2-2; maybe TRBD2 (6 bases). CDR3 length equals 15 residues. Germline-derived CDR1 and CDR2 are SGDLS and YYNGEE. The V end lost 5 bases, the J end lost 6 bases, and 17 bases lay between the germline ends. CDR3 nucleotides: TGTGCCAGCAGGGTCGAGGAGGGGACCCCCGGGGAGCTGTTTTTT. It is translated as CASRVEEGTPGELFF.

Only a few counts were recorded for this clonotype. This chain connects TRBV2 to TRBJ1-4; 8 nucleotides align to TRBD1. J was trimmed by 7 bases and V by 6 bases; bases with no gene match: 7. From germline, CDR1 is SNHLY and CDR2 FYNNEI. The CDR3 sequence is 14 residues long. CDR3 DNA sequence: TGTGCCAGCAGGGGTGACAGGGGTAGTGAAAAACTGTTTTTT. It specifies CASRGDRGSEKLFF.

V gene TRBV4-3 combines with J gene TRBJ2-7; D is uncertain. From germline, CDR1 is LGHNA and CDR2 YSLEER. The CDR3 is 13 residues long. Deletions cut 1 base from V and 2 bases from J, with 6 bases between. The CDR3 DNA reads TGCGCCAGCAGCCAAGGACCAACCTACGAGCAGTACTTC. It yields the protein CASSQGPTYEQYF.

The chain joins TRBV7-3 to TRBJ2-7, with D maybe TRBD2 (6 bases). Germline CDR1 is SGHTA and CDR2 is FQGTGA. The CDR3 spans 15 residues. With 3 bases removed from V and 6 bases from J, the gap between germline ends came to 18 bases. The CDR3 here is CASSLVEGAFPEQYF. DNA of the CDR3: TGTGCCAGCAGCTTGGTGGAGGGTGCCTTCCCCGAGCAGTACTTC. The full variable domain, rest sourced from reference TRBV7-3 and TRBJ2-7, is GAGVSQTPSNKVTEKGKYVELRCDPISGHTALYWYRQSLGQGPEFLIYFQGTGAADDSGLPNDRFFAVRPEGSVSTLKIQRTERGDSAVYLCASSLVEGAFPEQYFGPGTRLTVT.

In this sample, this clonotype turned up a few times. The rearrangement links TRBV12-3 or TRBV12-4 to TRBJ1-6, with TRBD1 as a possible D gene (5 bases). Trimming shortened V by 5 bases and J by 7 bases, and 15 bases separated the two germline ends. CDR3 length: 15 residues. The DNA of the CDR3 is TGTGCCAGCAGTCGTTTAACCGGGGCGAATTCACCCCTCCACTTT. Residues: CASSRLTGANSPLHF.

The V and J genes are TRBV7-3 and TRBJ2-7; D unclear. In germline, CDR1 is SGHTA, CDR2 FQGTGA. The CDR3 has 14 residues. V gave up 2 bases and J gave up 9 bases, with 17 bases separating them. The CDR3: CASSLDVTVPGQYF. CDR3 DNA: TGTGCCAGCAGCTTAGATGTCACAGTACCAGGGCAGTACTTC.

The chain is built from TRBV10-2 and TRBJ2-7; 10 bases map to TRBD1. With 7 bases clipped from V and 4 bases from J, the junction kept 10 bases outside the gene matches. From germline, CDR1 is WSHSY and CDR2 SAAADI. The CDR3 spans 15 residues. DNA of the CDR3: TGCGCCAGCAAGGGTAGGGGACAGGGGAGTTACGAGCAGTACTTC. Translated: CASKGRGQGSYEQYF.

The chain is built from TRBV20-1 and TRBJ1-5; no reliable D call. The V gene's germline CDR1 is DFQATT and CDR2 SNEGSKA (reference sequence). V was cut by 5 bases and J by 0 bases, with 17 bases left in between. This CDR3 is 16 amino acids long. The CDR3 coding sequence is TGCAGTGCTGCCCCACAGTCGGGATATAGCAATCAGCCCCAGCATTTT. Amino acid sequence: CSAAPQSGYSNQPQHF.

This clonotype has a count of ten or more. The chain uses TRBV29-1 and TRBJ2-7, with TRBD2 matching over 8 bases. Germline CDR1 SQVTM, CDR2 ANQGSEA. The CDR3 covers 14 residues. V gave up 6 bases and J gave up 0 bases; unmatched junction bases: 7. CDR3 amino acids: CSVEGREDSYEQYF. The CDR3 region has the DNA TGCAGCGTGGAGGGGCGGGAGGACTCCTACGAGCAGTACTTC.

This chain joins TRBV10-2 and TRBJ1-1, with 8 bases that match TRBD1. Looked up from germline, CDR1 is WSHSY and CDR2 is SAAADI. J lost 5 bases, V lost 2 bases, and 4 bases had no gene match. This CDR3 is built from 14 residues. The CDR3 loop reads CASSEGQGGTEAFF. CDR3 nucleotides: TGCGCCAGCAGTGAGGGACAGGGAGGAACTGAAGCTTTCTTT.

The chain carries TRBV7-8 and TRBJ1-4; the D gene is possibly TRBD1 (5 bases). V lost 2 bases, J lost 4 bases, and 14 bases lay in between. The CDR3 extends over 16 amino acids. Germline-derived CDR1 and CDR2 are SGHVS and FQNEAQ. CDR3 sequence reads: CASSLSGRARNEKLFF. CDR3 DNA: TGTGCCAGCAGCTTAAGTGGCAGGGCCCGTAATGAAAAACTGTTTTTT.

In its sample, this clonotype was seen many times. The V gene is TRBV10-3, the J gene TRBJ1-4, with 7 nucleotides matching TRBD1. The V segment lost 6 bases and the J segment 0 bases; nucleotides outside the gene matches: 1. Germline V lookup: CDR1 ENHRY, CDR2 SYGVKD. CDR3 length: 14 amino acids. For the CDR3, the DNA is TGTGCCATCAGCGGGACAGCAACTAATGAAAAACTGTTTTTT. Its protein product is CAISGTATNEKLFF.

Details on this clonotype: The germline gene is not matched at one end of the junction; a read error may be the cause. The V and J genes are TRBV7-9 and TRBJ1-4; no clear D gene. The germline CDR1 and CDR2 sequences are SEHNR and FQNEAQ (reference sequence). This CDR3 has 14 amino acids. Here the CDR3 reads CASSLVNENEKLFF. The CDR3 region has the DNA TGTGCCAGCAGCTTAGTAAACGAGAATGAAAAGCTGTTTTTT.

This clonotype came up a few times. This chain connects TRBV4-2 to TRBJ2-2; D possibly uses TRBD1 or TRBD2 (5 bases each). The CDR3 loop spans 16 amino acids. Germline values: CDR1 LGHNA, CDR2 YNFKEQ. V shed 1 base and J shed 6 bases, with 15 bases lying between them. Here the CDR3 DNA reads TGTGCCAGCAGCCAAGCGAGTGGGGGTTCAGCCGGGGAGCTGTTTTTT. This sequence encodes CASSQASGGSAGELFF.

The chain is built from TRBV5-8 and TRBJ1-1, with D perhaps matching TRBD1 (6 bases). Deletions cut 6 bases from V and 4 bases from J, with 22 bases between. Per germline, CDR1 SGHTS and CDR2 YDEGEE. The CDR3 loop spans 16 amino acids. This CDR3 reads CASNPSGGWIGTEAFF. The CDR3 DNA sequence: TGTGCCAGCAACCCAAGCGGGGGCTGGATAGGCACTGAAGCTTTCTTT.

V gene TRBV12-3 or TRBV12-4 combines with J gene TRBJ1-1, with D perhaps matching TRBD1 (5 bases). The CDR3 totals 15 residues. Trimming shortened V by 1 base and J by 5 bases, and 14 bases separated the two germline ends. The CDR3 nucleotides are TGTGCCAGCAGTTTAGAGGGGATGGGTGGGACTGAAGCTTTCTTT. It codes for CASSLEGMGGTEAFF.

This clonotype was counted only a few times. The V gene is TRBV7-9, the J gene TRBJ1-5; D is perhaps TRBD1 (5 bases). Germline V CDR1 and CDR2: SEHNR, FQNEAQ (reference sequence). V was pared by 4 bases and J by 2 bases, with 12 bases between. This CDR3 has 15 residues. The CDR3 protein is CASSSGRGGNQPQHF. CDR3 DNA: TGTGCCAGCAGCTCAGGGCGGGGCGGCAATCAGCCCCAGCATTTT.